This T cell receptor (beta chain) was sequenced in a study of OX40 agonist ivuxolimab in advanced cancers. Here immunoSEQ multiplex PCR was the method, and the copy in TCRdb shows in-frame clones only, minus some. The data contain approximately 92,000 clones, approximately 94% of them singletons. V was clipped by 4 bases and J by 4 bases, with 7 bases between them. This CDR3 contains 13 residues. In germline, CDR1 is MNHEY, CDR2 SMNVEV (reference sequence). Only one count was recorded for this clone. The material was CD4+ or CD8+ T cells sorted from blood, obtained in a trial of the OX40 agonist ivuxolimab. The chain links TRBV27 to TRBJ1-4, with D perhaps TRBD1 (5 bases). The sequence was collected from an adult with an advanced solid tumor such as melanoma, head and neck, liver or kidney cancer. Written as DNA, the CDR3 is TGTGCCAGCAGTTGGACAAGTAATGAAAAACTGTTTTTT. Amino acid sequence: CASSWTSNEKLFF.